Sequencing of this T cell receptor (beta chain) was carried out in a study of beta chain features in type 1 diabetes. Study in general: Age, gender and cell yields were similar between patients and healthy donors. There were 107,917,701 sorted cells examined across all samples.

The V and J ends lost 1 base and 12 bases, in that order; junction bases with no gene match: 13. The CDR3 sequence is 15 residues long. The germline V gene has CDR1 SGHRS and CDR2 YFSETQ. What was sequenced were expressed TCRB transcripts, since all of the isolated RNA had been reverse transcribed. Generated by immunoSEQ multiplex PCR, the TCRdb table keeps only in-frame clones and is missing some. The profile shows about 52,000 clones, about 40% of them singletons. Findings and limits, study-wide: TCRB CDR3 length was moderately but significantly reduced in all four CD4+ subsets of Type 1 diabetes patients. More deletions and fewer insertions at VDJ junctions were seen in type 1 diabetes patients.

With regard to this clone: Its antigen is unknown.

This receptor was obtained from a man aged 25 to 40 with type 1 diabetes. Sequenced sample: Tregs from blood. The chain uses TRBV5-1 and TRBJ2-1; 7 bases agree with TRBD2. The CDR3 region is CASSLKQGGGEGQFF. The CDR3 nucleotides are TGCGCCAGCAGCTTGAAGCAGGGCGGGGGTGAAGGGCAGTTCTTC.